This T cell receptor (beta chain) was obtained from a study of T cells in Graves' hyperthyroidism and ophthalmopathy. Broader study findings: The blood repertoire included most of the expanded thyroid clonotypes above 0.001.

From RNA transcripts, TCR beta CDR3 regions were amplified. The TCR CDR3 was amplified in a first-round RT-PCR using the HTBI primer set. TCRdb redid the calling of the multiplex PCR reads with MiXCR, one entry per CDR3 protein. The sample carries 460,000 or so distinct CDR3 sequences, under 15% recorded once. A remark on this clonotype: Its antigen is currently unknown.

Germline CDR1 is SGHDN and CDR2 is FVKESK. V dropped 3 bases and J dropped 3 bases, with 9 bases sitting between them. The CDR3 spans 14 residues. J is TRBJ2-1 and V is TRBV14, with D unclear. Input material: blood. This receptor was identified in a young woman with Graves' hyperthyroidism. The CDR3, as DNA: TGTGCCAGCAGCCAGACGAAGGACTACAATGAGCAGTTCTTC. Its protein is CASSQTKDYNEQFF.